This T cell receptor (beta chain) was recorded in a study of cytomegalovirus exposure and HLA in healthy donors. PCR involved 60 Vbeta and 13 Jbeta primers. The repertoire was sequenced with immunoSEQ multiplex PCR; TCRdb's copy has only in-frame clones and lacks some. Here the sample spans some 150,000 clones, about 62% being singletons. Points on this clone: Its antigen is as yet unknown.

The CDR3 loop spans 16 amino acids. With V trimmed by 5 bases and J by 4 bases, 11 bases remained unmatched. Germline V gene sequence: CDR1 SNHLY, CDR2 FYNNEI. Study-level results: It was confirmed in vitro that a few of the CMV-associated chains were specific for CMV antigens. In a later analysis, TCR beta V- and J-gene trimming showed a link to a missense DCLRE1C variant.

This chain uses TRBV2 with TRBJ2-5; 9 nucleotides line up with TRBD2. This TCR derives from a man aged 35 to 55 in good health and CMV-seronegative. Sequencing was performed on PBMCs. CDR3 residues: CASSPLVSGGLETQYF. CDR3 coding DNA: TGTGCCAGCAGTCCCCTTGTTAGCGGGGGCCTAGAGACCCAGTACTTC.